This T cell receptor (beta chain) was captured in a study of blood T cell repertoires in COVID-19. The repertoire was sequenced with immunoSEQ multiplex PCR; TCRdb's copy has only in-frame clones and lacks some. The sample carries approximately 98,000 clones, around 80% recorded once. Germline CDR1 and CDR2: MDHEN and SYDVKM. The V gene lost 0 bases and the J gene lost 8 bases, with 8 bases spanning the gap. This CDR3 contains 13 residues. This clone came up once. The sample was peripheral blood. This chain joins TRBV28 and TRBJ2-4; D is perhaps TRBD2 (5 bases). This clonotype was sampled from a man older than 75 with acute or convalescent COVID-19. The DNA of the CDR3 is TGTGCCAGCAGTTTATGGCCCGGGGACATTCAGTACTTC. Amino acids: CASSLWPGDIQYF.